The TCR beta chain under discussion was sequenced for a study of patients and donors after allogeneic stem cell transplantation. This CDR3 region has 13 residues. Between the trimmed V and J ends, which lost 4 bases and 2 bases, there was a span of 9 bases. Germline CDR1 and CDR2: LNHDA and SQIVND (reference sequence). TCRdb passed the RT-PCR reads through MiXCR, listing each CDR3 protein once. The repertoire includes hundreds of thousands of distinct CDR3 sequences, under 20% of them detected once, and just over 7% sits in the top ten. The origin of this receptor is a human donor who was either an allogeneic HSCT recipient or a stem cell or donor lymphocyte infusion donor (not recorded which). It is not recorded whose cells these are; they may come from a transplant donor. The sample consisted of blood, either unsorted or a sorted T cell fraction (not recorded which). This chain uses TRBV19 with TRBJ2-7; D unclear. CDR3 coding DNA: TGTGCCAGTAGTAACCGTCAGGCCTACGAGCAGTACTTC. As protein: CASSNRQAYEQYF.